This T cell receptor (beta chain) was retrieved from a study of blood T cell repertoires in COVID-19. In the study overall: Sources were T cells, B-cell-depleted T cells, or PBMCs; the material itself was cDNA or gDNA.

The CDR3 spans 13 residues. CDR1 and CDR2 (germline): MGHRA, YSYEKL. With 0 bases removed from V and 8 bases from J, the gap between germline ends came to 10 bases. Assay: immunoSEQ multiplex PCR; the TCRdb copy retains only in-frame clones and omits some. Here the sample spans about 42,000 clones, 90% being singletons. The specimen sequenced was peripheral blood. V usage is TRBV4-1 and J usage is TRBJ1-2; D is uncertain. The clonotype was recovered from a man between 45 and 60 years old with active COVID-19. CDR3 sequence (DNA): TGCGCCAGCAGCCAAGACGTTGGCCGAGGCTACACCTTC. Its translation is CASSQDVGRGYTF.